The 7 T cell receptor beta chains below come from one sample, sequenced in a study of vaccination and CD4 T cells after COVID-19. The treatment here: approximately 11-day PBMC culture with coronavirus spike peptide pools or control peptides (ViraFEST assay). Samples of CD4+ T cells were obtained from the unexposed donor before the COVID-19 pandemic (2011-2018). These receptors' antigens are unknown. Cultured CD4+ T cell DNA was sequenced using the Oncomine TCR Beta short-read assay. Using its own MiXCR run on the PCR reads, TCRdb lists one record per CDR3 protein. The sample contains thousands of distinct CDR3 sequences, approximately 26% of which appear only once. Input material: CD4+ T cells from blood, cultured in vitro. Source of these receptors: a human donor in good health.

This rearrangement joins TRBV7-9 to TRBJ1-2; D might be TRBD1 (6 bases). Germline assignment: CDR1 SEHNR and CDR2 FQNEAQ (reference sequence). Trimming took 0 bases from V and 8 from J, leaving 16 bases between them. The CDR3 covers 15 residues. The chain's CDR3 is CASSLAVGGAPGYTF. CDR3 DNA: TGTGCCAGCAGCTTAGCTGTTGGGGGGGCGCCGGGCTACACCTTC.

The CDR3 DNA reads as TGTGCCAGCAGTTTATGGGGGACAGATACGCAGTATTTT. This sequence encodes CASSLWGTDTQYF. This sequence joins TRBV27 and TRBJ2-3; perhaps D is TRBD1 or TRBD2 (5 bases each). Germline loops: CDR1 MNHEY, CDR2 SMNVEV (reference sequence). This CDR3 region has 13 residues. V dropped 1 base and J dropped 3 bases, with 5 bases sitting between them.

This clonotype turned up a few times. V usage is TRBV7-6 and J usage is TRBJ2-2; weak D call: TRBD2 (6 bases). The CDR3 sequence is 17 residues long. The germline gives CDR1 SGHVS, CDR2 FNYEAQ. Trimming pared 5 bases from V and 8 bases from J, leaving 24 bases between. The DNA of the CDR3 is TGTGCCAGCAGCCAAACGGGACTTCCGAGGGGTCCGGGGGAGCTGTTTTTT. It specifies CASSQTGLPRGPGELFF.

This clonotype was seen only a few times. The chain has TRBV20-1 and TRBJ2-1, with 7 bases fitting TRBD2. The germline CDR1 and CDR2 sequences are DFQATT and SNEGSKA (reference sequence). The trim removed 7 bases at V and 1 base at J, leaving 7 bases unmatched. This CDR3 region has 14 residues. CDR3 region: CSDMGGKSYNEQFF. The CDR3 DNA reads TGCAGTGACATGGGAGGGAAGTCCTACAATGAGCAGTTCTTC.

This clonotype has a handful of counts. In DNA, the CDR3 is TGTGCCAGCGCTAAAGCGGGGGAGGGCACAGATACGCAGTATTTT. Translation gives CASAKAGEGTDTQYF. The chain has TRBV10-3 and TRBJ2-3, with 8 positions matching TRBD2. Germline CDR1 and CDR2: ENHRY and SYGVKD. V shed 10 bases, J shed 1 base, and the junction held 10 bases outside the gene matches. The CDR3 consists of 15 residues.

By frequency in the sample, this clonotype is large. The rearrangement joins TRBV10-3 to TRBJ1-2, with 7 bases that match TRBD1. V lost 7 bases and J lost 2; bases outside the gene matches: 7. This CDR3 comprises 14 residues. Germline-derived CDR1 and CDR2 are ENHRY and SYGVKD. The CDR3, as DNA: TGTGCCATCAATCCTGGACAGGCCAACTATGGCTACACCTTC. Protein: CAINPGQANYGYTF.

CDR3 residues: CASSFGASTDTQYF. The CDR3 bases are TGTGCCAGCAGCTTCGGCGCAAGCACAGATACGCAGTATTTT. V usage is TRBV7-3 and J usage is TRBJ2-3, with D hard to call. The V end lost 3 bases, the J end lost 0 bases, and 7 bases lay between the germline ends. The germline CDR1 and CDR2 sequences are SGHTA and FQGTGA. The CDR3 is made up of 14 amino acids.